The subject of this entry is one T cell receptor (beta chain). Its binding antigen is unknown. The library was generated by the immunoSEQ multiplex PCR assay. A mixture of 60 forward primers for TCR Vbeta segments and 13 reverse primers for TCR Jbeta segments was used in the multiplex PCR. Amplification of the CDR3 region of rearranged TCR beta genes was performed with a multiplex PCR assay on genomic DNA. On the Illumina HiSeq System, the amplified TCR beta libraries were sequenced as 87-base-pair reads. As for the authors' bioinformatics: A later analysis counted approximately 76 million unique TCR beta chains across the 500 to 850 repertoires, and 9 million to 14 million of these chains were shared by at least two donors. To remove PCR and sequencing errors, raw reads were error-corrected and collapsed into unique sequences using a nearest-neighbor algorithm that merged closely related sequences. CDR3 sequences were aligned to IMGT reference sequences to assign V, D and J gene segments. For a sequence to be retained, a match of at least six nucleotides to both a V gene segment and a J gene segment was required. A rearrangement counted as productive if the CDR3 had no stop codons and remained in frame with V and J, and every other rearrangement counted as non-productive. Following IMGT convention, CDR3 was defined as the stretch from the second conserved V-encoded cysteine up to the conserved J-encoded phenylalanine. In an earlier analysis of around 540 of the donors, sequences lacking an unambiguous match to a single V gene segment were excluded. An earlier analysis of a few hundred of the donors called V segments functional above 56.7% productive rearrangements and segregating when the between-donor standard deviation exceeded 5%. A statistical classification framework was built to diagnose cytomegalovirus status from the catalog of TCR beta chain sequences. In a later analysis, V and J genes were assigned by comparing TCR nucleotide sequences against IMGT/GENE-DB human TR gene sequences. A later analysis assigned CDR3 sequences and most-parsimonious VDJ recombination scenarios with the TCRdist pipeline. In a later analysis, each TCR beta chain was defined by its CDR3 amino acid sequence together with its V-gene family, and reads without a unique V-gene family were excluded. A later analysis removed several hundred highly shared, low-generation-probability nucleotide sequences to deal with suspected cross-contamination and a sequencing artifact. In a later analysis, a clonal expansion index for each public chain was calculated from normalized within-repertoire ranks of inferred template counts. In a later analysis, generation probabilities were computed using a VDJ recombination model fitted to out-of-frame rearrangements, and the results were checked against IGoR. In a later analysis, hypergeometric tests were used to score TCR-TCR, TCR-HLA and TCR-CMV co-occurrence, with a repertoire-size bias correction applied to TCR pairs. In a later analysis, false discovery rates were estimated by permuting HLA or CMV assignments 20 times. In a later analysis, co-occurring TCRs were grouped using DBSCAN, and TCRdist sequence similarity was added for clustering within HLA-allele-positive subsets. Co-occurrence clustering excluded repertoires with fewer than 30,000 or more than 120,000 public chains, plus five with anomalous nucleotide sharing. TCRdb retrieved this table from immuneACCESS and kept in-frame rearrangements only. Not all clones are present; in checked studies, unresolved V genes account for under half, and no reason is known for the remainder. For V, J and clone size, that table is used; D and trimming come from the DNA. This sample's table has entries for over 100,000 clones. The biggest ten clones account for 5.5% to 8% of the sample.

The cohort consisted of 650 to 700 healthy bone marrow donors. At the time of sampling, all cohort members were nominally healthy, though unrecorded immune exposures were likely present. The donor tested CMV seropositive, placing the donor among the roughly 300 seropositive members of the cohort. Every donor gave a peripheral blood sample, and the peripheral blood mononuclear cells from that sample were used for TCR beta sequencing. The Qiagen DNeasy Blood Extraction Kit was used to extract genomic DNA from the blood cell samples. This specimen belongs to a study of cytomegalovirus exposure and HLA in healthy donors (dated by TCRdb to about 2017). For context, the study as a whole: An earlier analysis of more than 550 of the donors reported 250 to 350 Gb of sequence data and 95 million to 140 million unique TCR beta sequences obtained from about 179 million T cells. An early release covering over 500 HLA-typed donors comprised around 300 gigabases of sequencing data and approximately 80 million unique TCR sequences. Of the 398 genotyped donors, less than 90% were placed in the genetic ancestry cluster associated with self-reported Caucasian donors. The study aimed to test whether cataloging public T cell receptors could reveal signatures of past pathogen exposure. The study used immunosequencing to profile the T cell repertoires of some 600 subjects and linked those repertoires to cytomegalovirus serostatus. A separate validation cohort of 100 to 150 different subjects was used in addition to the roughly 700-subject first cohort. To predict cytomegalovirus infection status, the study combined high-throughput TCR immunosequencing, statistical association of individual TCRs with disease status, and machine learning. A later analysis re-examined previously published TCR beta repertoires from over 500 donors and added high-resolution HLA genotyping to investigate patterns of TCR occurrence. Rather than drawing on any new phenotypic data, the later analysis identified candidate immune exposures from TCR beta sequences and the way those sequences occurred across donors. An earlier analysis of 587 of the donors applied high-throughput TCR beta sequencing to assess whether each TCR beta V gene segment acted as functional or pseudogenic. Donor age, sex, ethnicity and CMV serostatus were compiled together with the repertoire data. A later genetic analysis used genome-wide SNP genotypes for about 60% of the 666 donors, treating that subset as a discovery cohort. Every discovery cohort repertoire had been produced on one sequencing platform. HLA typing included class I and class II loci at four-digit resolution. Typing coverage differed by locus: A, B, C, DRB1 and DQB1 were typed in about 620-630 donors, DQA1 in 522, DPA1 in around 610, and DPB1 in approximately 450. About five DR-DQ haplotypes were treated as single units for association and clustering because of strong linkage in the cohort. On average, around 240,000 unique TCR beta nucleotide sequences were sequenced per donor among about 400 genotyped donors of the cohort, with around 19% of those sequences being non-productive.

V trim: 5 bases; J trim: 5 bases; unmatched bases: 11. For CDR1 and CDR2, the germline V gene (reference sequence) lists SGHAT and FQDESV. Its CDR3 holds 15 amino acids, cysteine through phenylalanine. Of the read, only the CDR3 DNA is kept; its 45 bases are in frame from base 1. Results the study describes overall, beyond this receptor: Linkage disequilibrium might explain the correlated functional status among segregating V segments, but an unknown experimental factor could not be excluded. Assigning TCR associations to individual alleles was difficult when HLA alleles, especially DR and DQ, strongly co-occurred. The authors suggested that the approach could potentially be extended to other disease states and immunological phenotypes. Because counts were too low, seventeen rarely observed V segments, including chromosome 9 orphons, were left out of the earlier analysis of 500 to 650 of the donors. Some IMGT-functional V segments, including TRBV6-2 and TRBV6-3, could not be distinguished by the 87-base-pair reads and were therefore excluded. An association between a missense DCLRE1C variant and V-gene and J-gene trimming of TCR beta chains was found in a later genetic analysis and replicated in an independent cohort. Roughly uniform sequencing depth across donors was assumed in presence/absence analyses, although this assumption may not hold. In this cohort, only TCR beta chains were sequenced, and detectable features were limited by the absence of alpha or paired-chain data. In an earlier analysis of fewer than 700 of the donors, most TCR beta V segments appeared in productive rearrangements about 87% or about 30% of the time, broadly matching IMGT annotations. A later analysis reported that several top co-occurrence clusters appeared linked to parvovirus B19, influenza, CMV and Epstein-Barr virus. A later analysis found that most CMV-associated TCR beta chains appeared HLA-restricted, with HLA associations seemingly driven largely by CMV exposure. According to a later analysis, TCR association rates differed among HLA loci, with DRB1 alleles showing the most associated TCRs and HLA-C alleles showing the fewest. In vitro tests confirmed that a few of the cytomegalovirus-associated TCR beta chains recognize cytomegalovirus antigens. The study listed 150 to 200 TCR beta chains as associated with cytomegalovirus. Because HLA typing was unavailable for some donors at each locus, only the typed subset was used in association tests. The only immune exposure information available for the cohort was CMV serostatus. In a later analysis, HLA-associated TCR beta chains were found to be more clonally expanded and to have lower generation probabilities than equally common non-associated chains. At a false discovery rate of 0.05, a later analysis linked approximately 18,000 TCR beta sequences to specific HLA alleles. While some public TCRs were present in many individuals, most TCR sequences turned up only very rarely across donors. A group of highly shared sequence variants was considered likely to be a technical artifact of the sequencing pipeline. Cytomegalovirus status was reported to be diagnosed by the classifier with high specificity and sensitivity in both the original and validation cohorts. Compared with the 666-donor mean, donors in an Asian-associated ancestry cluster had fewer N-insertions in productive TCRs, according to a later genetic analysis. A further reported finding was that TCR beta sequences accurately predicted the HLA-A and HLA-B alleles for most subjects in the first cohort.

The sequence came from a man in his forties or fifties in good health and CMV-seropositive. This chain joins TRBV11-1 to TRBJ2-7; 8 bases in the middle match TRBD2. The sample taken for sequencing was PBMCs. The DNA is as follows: TGTGCCAGCAGCCCTCGGGAGGGACTTCGGGACGAGCAGTACTTC. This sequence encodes CASSPREGLRDEQYF.